The source of this TCR beta chain is a study of OX40 agonist ivuxolimab in advanced cancers. Study as a whole: Ivuxolimab, an agonist antibody against OX40 (CD134), was given to patients. The patients received ivuxolimab by intravenous route every 2 weeks at 0.01 to 10 mg/kg. Partial responses were seen in three patients, one with hepatocellular carcinoma and two with cutaneous melanoma. Study-wide results and caveats: Both CD4+ and CD8+ T cell populations in blood had undergone clonal expansion by week 6 at 0.1 to 3.0 mg/kg.

The repertoire was sequenced with immunoSEQ multiplex PCR; TCRdb's copy has only in-frame clones and lacks some. This sample has more than 50,000 clones; roughly 84% occur once, and the top ten carry approximately 4.3%. The V and J ends lost 6 bases and 7 bases, in that order; junction bases with no gene match: 8. Germline V CDR1 and CDR2: WNHNN, SYGVQD (reference sequence). The CDR3 length is 15 residues. Regarding this clone: Its antigen is unidentified.

The TCR was taken from an adult with an advanced solid tumor such as melanoma, head and neck, liver or kidney cancer. V usage is TRBV10-1 and J usage is TRBJ2-1; TRBD2 matches at 11 bases. This specimen consisted of CD4+ or CD8+ T cells sorted from blood, obtained in a trial of the OX40 agonist ivuxolimab. This chain's CDR3 is CASRLTSGVTNEQFF. The CDR3, as DNA: TGCGCCAGCAGATTGACTAGCGGGGTTACAAATGAGCAGTTCTTC.